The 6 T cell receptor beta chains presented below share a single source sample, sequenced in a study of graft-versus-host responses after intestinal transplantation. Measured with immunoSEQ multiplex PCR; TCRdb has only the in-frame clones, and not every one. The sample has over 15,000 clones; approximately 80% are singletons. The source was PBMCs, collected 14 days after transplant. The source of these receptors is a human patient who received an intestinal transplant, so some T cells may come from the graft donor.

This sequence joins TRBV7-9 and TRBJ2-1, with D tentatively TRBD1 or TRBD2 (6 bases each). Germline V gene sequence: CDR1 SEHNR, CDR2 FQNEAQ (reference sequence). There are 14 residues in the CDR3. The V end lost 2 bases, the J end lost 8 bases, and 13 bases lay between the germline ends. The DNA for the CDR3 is TGTGCCAGCAGCTTACCGATGAGGGGGGATGAGCAGTTCTTC. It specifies CASSLPMRGDEQFF.

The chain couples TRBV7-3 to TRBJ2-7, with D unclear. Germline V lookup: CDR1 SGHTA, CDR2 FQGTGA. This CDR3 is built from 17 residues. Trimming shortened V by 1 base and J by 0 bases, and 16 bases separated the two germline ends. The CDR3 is CASSLIPTQRRSYEQYF. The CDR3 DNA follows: TGTGCCAGCAGCTTAATACCCACCCAGCGCCGCTCCTACGAGCAGTACTTC.

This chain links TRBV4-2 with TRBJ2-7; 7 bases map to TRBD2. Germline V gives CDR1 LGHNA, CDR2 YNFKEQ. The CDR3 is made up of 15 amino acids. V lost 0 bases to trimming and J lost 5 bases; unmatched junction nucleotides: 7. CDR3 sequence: CASSQENHREDEQYF. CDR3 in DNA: TGTGCCAGCAGCCAAGAAAACCATCGGGAGGACGAGCAGTACTTC.

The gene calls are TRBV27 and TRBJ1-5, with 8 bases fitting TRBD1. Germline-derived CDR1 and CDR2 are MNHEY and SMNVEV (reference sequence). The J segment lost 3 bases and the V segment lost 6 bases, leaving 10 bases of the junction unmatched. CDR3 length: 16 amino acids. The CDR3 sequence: CASSKQGVVSNQPQHF. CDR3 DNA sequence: TGTGCCAGCAGCAAACAGGGGGTGGTTTCCAATCAGCCCCAGCATTTT.

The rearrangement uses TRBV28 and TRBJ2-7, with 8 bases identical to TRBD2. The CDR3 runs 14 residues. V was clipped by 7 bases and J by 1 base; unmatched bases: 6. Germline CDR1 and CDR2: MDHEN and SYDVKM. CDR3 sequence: CASNLAGLSYEQYF. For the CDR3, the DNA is TGTGCCAGCAACCTAGCGGGCTTATCCTACGAGCAGTACTTC.

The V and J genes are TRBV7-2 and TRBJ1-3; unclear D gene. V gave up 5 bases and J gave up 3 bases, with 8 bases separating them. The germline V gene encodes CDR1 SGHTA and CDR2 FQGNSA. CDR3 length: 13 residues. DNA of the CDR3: TGTGCCAGCAGCCCCGACGGTGGAAACACCATATATTTT. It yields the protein CASSPDGGNTIYF.